This passage covers 20 T cell receptor beta chains from one sample sequenced in a study of shared clonotypes between healthy human individuals. Measured with immunoSEQ multiplex PCR; TCRdb has only the in-frame clones, and not every one. The sample includes 950,000 to 1,300,000 clones, more than 65% seen only once; the top ten take about 1.5%. The sequenced sample consisted of memory CD4+ T cells sorted from blood. Documented subset: CD45RA-negative fraction. These receptors all come from a man between 18 and 35 years old in good health.

This clone was observed a handful of times. CDR3 loop: CAGDRGLDTEAFF. In DNA form, the CDR3 reads TGTGCCGGAGACAGGGGATTAGACACTGAAGCTTTCTTT. The chain joins TRBV6-1 to TRBJ1-1, with 8 positions matching TRBD1. CDR1 is MNHNS, CDR2 SASEGT, per germline. The length of the CDR3 is 13 residues. V was clipped by 11 bases and J by 3 bases; unmatched bases: 8.

The chain is built from TRBV19 and TRBJ2-6; 8 positions match TRBD1. Germline CDR1 reads LNHDA; CDR2 reads SQIVND (reference sequence). Trimming took 5 bases from V and 3 from J; bases not matched to a gene: 6. There are 16 residues in the CDR3. The CDR3 loop is CASSSTGVSGANVLTF. The CDR3 nucleotides read TGTGCCAGTAGTTCGACAGGGGTCAGTGGGGCCAACGTCCTGACTTTC.

V usage is TRBV4-1 and J usage is TRBJ2-5; 9 nucleotides agree with TRBD2. The germline CDR1 and CDR2 sequences are MGHRA and YSYEKL. CDR3 length: 18 residues. Germline trimming cut 1 base from V and 0 bases from J; bases unmatched to any gene: 9. The CDR3 loop reads CASSQGPLAGGYQETQYF. In nucleotides, the CDR3 is TGCGCCAGCAGCCAAGGACCTCTGGCGGGGGGGTACCAAGAGACCCAGTACTTC.

The chain employs TRBV5-5 and TRBJ2-3; D unresolved. Germline lookup yields CDR1 SGHKS and CDR2 YYEKEE (reference sequence). CDR3 length: 15 residues. The V gene lost 4 bases and the J gene lost 0 bases, with 12 bases spanning the gap. CDR3 loop: CASSQDPDSTDTQYF. The CDR3 DNA is TGTGCCAGCAGCCAAGATCCGGATAGCACAGATACGCAGTATTTT.

This sequence joins TRBV9 and TRBJ2-7; no clear D gene. Germline loops: CDR1 SGDLS, CDR2 YYNGEE. V lost 0 bases and J lost 7, with 17 bases in between. This CDR3 is built from 15 residues. In nucleotides, the CDR3 is TGTGCCAGCAGCGTAGCCCTCGGGCCCTCCGCGGAGCAGTACTTC. Protein product: CASSVALGPSAEQYF.

On this clone: A far more abundant clone sits one base away, making this likely a read error. The chain carries TRBV6-5 and TRBJ2-7, with D unclear. CDR1 and CDR2 (germline): MNHEY, SVGAGI. This CDR3 region has 11 residues. V was cut by 5 bases and J by 3 bases, with 5 bases left in between. The CDR3: CASSDGYEQYF. The CDR3 DNA sequence: TGTGCCAGCAGTGATGGCTACGAGCAGTACTTC.

The CDR3 reads CASSPTKPGQGNYGYTF. CDR3 DNA sequence: TGTGCCAGCTCACCAACTAAGCCGGGACAGGGGAACTATGGCTACACCTTC. J is TRBJ1-2 and V is TRBV18, with 10 positions matching TRBD1. Germline CDR1 KGHSH, CDR2 LQKENI. The CDR3 length is 17 residues. Germline trimming cut 2 bases from V and 2 bases from J; bases unmatched to any gene: 8. The full variable domain, rest sourced from reference TRBV18 and TRBJ1-2, is NAGVMQNPRHLVRRRGQEARLRCSPMKGHSHVYWYRQLPEEGLKFMVYLQKENIIDESGMPKERFSAEFPKEGPSILRIQQVVRGDSAAYFCASSPTKPGQGNYGYTFGSGTRLTVV.

The chain uses TRBV6-1 and TRBJ1-6, with TRBD1 matching 11 bases. There are 15 residues in the CDR3. Germline V CDR1 and CDR2: MNHNS, SASEGT. The J segment lost 9 bases and the V segment lost 6 bases, leaving 7 bases of the junction unmatched. The CDR3 sequence is CASRAPGQGVSPLHF. CDR3 bases: TGTGCCAGCAGGGCTCCGGGACAGGGGGTTTCACCCCTCCACTTT.

The chain links TRBV10-3 to TRBJ2-2; 9 bases are shared with TRBD1. V shed 6 bases, J shed 5 bases, and the junction held 13 bases outside the gene matches. Germline V CDR1 and CDR2: ENHRY, SYGVKD. The CDR3 totals 17 residues. The CDR3: CAIRTGAGQGRTGELFF. CDR3 nucleotides: TGTGCCATCAGGACAGGGGCGGGACAGGGAAGAACCGGGGAGCTGTTTTTT.

CDR3 DNA sequence: TGTGCCACCAGCGGGACTAGCGGGAGGGCCCCTTACAATGAGCAGTTCTTC. Residues: CATSGTSGRAPYNEQFF. This chain joins TRBV15 and TRBJ2-1, with 16 positions matching TRBD2. This CDR3 has 17 amino acids. The J segment lost 4 bases and the V segment lost 5 bases, leaving 5 bases of the junction unmatched. In germline, CDR1 is LNHNV, CDR2 YYDKDF (reference sequence).

This clone was seen only a few times. The chain has TRBV7-9 and TRBJ1-5, with no clear D. The germline gives CDR1 SEHNR, CDR2 FQNEAQ (reference sequence). Trimming removed 5 bases at V and 3 bases at J, with 11 bases between. The CDR3 is 14 amino acids. The CDR3 loop is CASSPAHPNQPQHF. As DNA, the CDR3 is TGTGCCAGCAGCCCCGCACACCCCAATCAGCCCCAGCATTTT.

The chain is built from TRBV6-6 and TRBJ2-3; tentatively, D is TRBD2 (6 bases). The CDR3 spans 14 residues. Trimming took 2 bases from V and 13 from J, leaving 19 bases between them. Germline V lookup: CDR1 MNHNY, CDR2 SVGAGI (reference sequence). DNA of the CDR3: TGTGCCAGCAGTTACGGGTCTGGGGGGAACGAGGAGTATTTT. It is translated as CASSYGSGGNEEYF.

V is TRBV7-2 and J is TRBJ2-1; a weak D match, TRBD2 (7 bases). The CDR3 has 16 residues. Germline CDR1 SGHTA, CDR2 FQGNSA. Between the trimmed V and J ends, which lost 1 base and 2 bases, there was a span of 12 bases. The DNA of the CDR3 is TGTGCCAGCAGCTTAGGGGGGGGCCTAACCTACAATGAGCAGTTCTTC. It codes for CASSLGGGLTYNEQFF. The whole variable domain, filled in from reference TRBV7-2 and TRBJ2-1, reads GAGVSQSPSNKVTEKGKDVELRCDPISGHTALYWYRQSLGQGLEFLIYFQGNSAPDKSGLPSDRFSAERTGGSVSTLTIQRTQQEDSAVYLCASSLGGGLTYNEQFFGPGTRLTVL.

This chain links TRBV6-1 with TRBJ1-5, with 9 bases lining up with TRBD1. V was clipped by 5 bases and J by 1 base; unmatched bases: 3. Germline loops: CDR1 MNHNS, CDR2 SASEGT. This CDR3 has 15 residues. Written as DNA, the CDR3 is TGTGCCAGCAGTCGCGGGACAGGGAGCAATCAGCCCCAGCATTTT. It encodes CASSRGTGSNQPQHF.

The chain has TRBV27 and TRBJ2-2, with D unresolved. The CDR3 is made up of 13 amino acids. Trimming left V 5 bases short and J 7 bases short, with 11 bases between. CDR1 and CDR2 (germline): MNHEY, SMNVEV (reference sequence). CDR3 coding DNA: TGTGCCAGCAGTCCCCAGATGTACGGGGAGCTGTTTTTT. Protein product: CASSPQMYGELFF.

This clone was detected a few times. The chain couples TRBV29-1 to TRBJ1-2; the D is unclear. Between the trimmed V and J ends, which lost 4 bases and 0 bases, there was a span of 9 bases. Germline loops: CDR1 SQVTM, CDR2 ANQGSEA. The CDR3 covers 13 residues. The CDR3 reads CSVVSSANYGYTF. For the CDR3, the DNA is TGCAGCGTTGTATCGAGTGCTAACTATGGCTACACCTTC.

This chain uses TRBV5-5 with TRBJ1-5, with TRBD1 matching over 7 bases. Germline CDR1 and CDR2: SGHKS and YYEKEE (reference sequence). The junction had 11 bases not matched to a gene; V was cut back by 4 bases and J by 4 bases. This CDR3 spans 16 amino acids. The CDR3 region has the DNA TGTGCCAGCAGCATGGGACAGTTAGCGGGTAATCAGCCCCAGCATTTT. Its protein is CASSMGQLAGNQPQHF.

V and J are TRBV4-1 and TRBJ1-1; a possible D gene is TRBD1 (5 bases). The CDR3 is 17 amino acids. Per germline, CDR1 MGHRA and CDR2 YSYEKL. Trimming removed 4 bases from V and 1 base from J, with 19 bases in between. In nucleotides, the CDR3 is TGCGCCAGCAGCCCCCGCGGGCTGGACATCGGGAACACTGAAGCTTTCTTT. Translation gives CASSPRGLDIGNTEAFF.

This clone was found a few times. This chain uses TRBV6-1 with TRBJ1-2, with 8 bases lining up with TRBD1. Per germline, CDR1 MNHNS and CDR2 SASEGT. V trimming: 5 bases; J trimming: 2 bases; junction bases outside the gene matches: 7. The CDR3 spans 15 residues. This CDR3 is CASSSGQGINYGYTF. In nucleotides, the CDR3 is TGTGCCAGCAGTTCTGGACAGGGAATAAACTATGGCTACACCTTC.

The J gene is TRBJ2-5, the V gene TRBV7-2; D not resolved. V was clipped by 2 bases and J by 4 bases, with 8 bases between them. CDR3 length equals 13 residues. Germline CDR1 is SGHTA and CDR2 is FQGNSA. The CDR3 loop reads CASSLFPSETQYF. In nucleotides, the CDR3 is TGTGCCAGCAGCTTATTTCCTTCAGAGACCCAGTACTTC.